This entry features one T cell receptor beta chain sequence. Its antigen is unknown. Researchers amplified the TCR beta CDR3 regions from RNA transcripts. Primed by the HTBI set, a first-round RT-PCR was run on the TCR CDR3. One entry per CDR3 protein, called by TCRdb with MiXCR from the multiplex PCR reads. The data contain 300,000 to 400,000 distinct CDR3 sequences, around 13% of them singletons. If no ophthalmopathy progression occurred within 18 months, Graves' hyperthyroidism was stable. Uncontrolled infection, other autoimmune disease, pregnancy or lactation disqualified patients from enrolment. This entry belongs to a study of T cells in Graves' hyperthyroidism and ophthalmopathy. Study-level results: Blood also carried most thyroid clonotypes expanded above 0.001.

This CDR3 has 15 amino acids. Germline lookup yields CDR1 DFQATT and CDR2 SNEGSKA (reference sequence). V lost 1 base and J lost 4; bases outside the gene matches: 6. The sequence was obtained from a woman under 30 with Graves' hyperthyroidism. The J gene is TRBJ2-3, the V gene TRBV20-1; TRBD2 agrees at 9 bases. The sample taken for sequencing was blood. The CDR3 nucleotides read TGCAGTGCTAGAGGGACTAGCGAGGGTTCAGATACGCAGTATTTT. Its translation is CSARGTSEGSDTQYF.